The 13 T cell receptor beta chains given below trace back to one sample, sequenced in a study of T cell responses to AZD1222 COVID-19 vaccine. Clones were read by immunoSEQ multiplex PCR, and TCRdb kept only the in-frame ones, dropping some. This sample yields about 180,000 clones, of which approximately 92% are seen a single time; approximately 0.98% belongs to the top ten. Sequences were derived from peripheral blood, sampled 28 days after the second dose of the MenACWY control vaccine. Receptors originate from an adult who received the MenACWY meningococcal vaccine as a control.

This clone was picked up a small number of times. This chain joins TRBV29-1 and TRBJ1-2, with a possible D match to TRBD1 (5 bases). Trimming pared 4 bases from V and 4 bases from J, leaving 7 bases between. Germline lookup yields CDR1 SQVTM and CDR2 ANQGSEA. This CDR3 is 11 amino acids long. CDR3 DNA: TGCAGCGTTGGGACAACCTATGGCTACACCTTC. This translates into CSVGTTYGYTF.

The chain couples TRBV5-1 to TRBJ1-4; TRBD1 is a possible D gene (5 bases). CDR3 length: 12 amino acids. The V end lost 2 bases, the J end lost 8 bases, and 7 bases lay between the germline ends. The germline gives CDR1 SGHRS, CDR2 YFSETQ. The CDR3, as DNA: TGCGCCAGCAGCTTTTGGGGCGAAAAACTGTTTTTT. This translates into CASSFWGEKLFF. The entire variable domain, with the rest obtained from reference TRBV5-1 and TRBJ1-4, is as follows: KAGVTQTPRYLIKTRGQQVTLSCSPISGHRSVSWYQQTPGQGLQFLFEYFSETQRNKGNFPGRFSGRQFSNSRSEMNVSTLELGDSALYLCASSFWGEKLFFGSGTQLSVL.

The chain links TRBV6-6 to TRBJ2-3, with 14 bases lining up with TRBD2. The CDR3 spans 18 residues. V lost 5 bases and J lost 1; bases outside the gene matches: 8. Germline V gene data show CDR1 as MNHNY and CDR2 as SVGAGI (reference sequence). CDR3 nucleotide sequence: TGTGCCAGCAGTCGGACTAGCGGGGGGCCGATGCGCACAGATACGCAGTATTTT. It translates to CASSRTSGGPMRTDTQYF.

This chain connects TRBV6-2 or TRBV6-3 to TRBJ1-1; perhaps TRBD1 as D (6 bases). Germline lookup yields CDR1 MNHEY and CDR2 SVGEGT. The CDR3 runs to 17 residues. V was clipped by 2 bases and J by 5 bases, with 21 bases between them. DNA for the CDR3: TGTGCCAGCAGTTACCGGAGAGGGGGACCTCTATTGACTGAAGCTTTCTTT. It translates to CASSYRRGGPLLTEAFF.

This chain joins TRBV5-4 and TRBJ2-2; D remains unclear. V was shortened by 5 bases and J by 2 bases, with 7 bases between the two germline ends. The CDR3 has 13 amino acids. CDR1 and CDR2 from the germline V gene are SGHNT and YYREEE (reference sequence). CDR3: CASSRANTGELFF. In DNA form, the CDR3 reads TGTGCCAGCAGTCGAGCTAACACCGGGGAGCTGTTTTTT.

The chain links TRBV5-1 to TRBJ1-3; D possibly corresponds to TRBD1 (5 bases). The ends were cut back, 4 bases at V and 2 bases at J, with 16 bases in the middle. CDR3 length: 16 residues. The V gene's germline CDR1 is SGHRS and CDR2 YFSETQ. The CDR3 loop is CASSAEGGATGNTIYF. CDR3 coding DNA: TGCGCCAGCAGCGCCGAAGGAGGGGCCACTGGAAACACCATATATTTT.

This clone was recorded only once. The V gene is TRBV28, the J gene TRBJ1-1; D not resolved. CDR1 is MDHEN and CDR2 is SYDVKM in the germline V gene. Trimming stripped 2 bases from V and 2 bases from J, with 12 bases between. The CDR3 covers 15 residues. In DNA, the CDR3 is TGTGCCAGCAGTTTAATCCAGGACGGTAACACTGAAGCTTTCTTT. Its translation is CASSLIQDGNTEAFF. The complete variable domain, with remaining parts taken from reference TRBV28 and TRBJ1-1, reads DVKVTQSSRYLVKRTGEKVFLECVQDMDHENMFWYRQDPGLGLRLIYFSYDVKMKEKGDIPEGYSVSREKKERFSLILESASTNQTSMYLCASSLIQDGNTEAFFGQGTRLTVV.

This chain uses TRBV29-1 with TRBJ1-2; perhaps TRBD1 as D (5 bases). The CDR3 covers 12 residues. V dropped 5 bases and J dropped 3 bases, with 10 bases sitting between them. Germline values: CDR1 SQVTM, CDR2 ANQGSEA. The CDR3, as DNA: TGCAGCGTTCACCTACAGGACTATGGCTACACCTTC. Translating it yields CSVHLQDYGYTF.

The chain carries TRBV9 and TRBJ2-3; D perhaps matches TRBD2 (5 bases). The CDR3 covers 16 residues. V gave up 0 bases and J gave up 1 base, with 12 bases separating them. The V gene's germline CDR1 is SGDLS and CDR2 YYNGEE. CDR3 sequence (DNA): TGTGCCAGCAGCGTAGGAGCGGTGGCAGGCACAGATACGCAGTATTTT. Residues: CASSVGAVAGTDTQYF.

This chain joins TRBV28 and TRBJ1-1; D not certain. Germline values: CDR1 MDHEN, CDR2 SYDVKM. The CDR3 contains 14 residues. V was pared by 7 bases and J by 0 bases, with 12 bases between. CDR3 nucleotide sequence: TGTGCCAGCACCGTGACCGCATTGAACACTGAAGCTTTCTTT. Its translation is CASTVTALNTEAFF.

The chain employs TRBV30 and TRBJ1-6; D is unclear. The V and J ends lost 0 bases and 0 bases respectively, with 12 bases between them. The CDR3 is 17 residues long. Looked up from germline, CDR1 is GTSNPN and CDR2 is SVGIG (reference sequence). In DNA form, the CDR3 reads TGTGCCTGGAGTGTACGAGGATTGGACTCCTATAATTCACCCCTCCACTTT. Translation gives CAWSVRGLDSYNSPLHF.

The V gene is TRBV6-5, the J gene TRBJ1-2; maybe TRBD1 (5 bases). The CDR3 is 14 amino acids. The V gene lost 0 bases and the J gene lost 6 bases, with 11 bases spanning the gap. CDR1 and CDR2 from the germline V gene are MNHEY and SVGAGI. CDR3 sequence (DNA): TGTGCCAGCAGTTACTCGGCAGGGCATAATGGCTACACCTTC. Residues: CASSYSAGHNGYTF.

The chain employs TRBV7-2 and TRBJ2-6; no definite D call. Trimming removed 3 bases at V and 4 bases at J, with 4 bases between. The V gene's germline CDR1 is SGHTA and CDR2 FQGNSA. The CDR3 extends over 13 amino acids. The CDR3 DNA reads as TGTGCCAGCAGCTTTCCCGGGGCCAACGTCCTGACTTTC. Amino acids: CASSFPGANVLTF. The full variable domain, with the rest looked up from reference TRBV7-2 and TRBJ2-6, is GAGVSQSPSNKVTEKGKDVELRCDPISGHTALYWYRQSLGQGLEFLIYFQGNSAPDKSGLPSDRFSAERTGGSVSTLTIQRTQQEDSAVYLCASSFPGANVLTFGAGSRLTVL.